This T cell receptor (beta chain) was profiled in a study of neoadjuvant anti-PD-1 for oral cavity cancer. The data were produced by immunoSEQ multiplex PCR, yet TCRdb's version contains in-frame clones alone and is incomplete. This sample has about 14,000 clones, with roughly 74% found just once. The length of the CDR3 is 12 residues. The V gene's germline CDR1 is SGHTA and CDR2 FQGNSA. The V gene lost 1 base and the J gene lost 9 bases, with 9 bases spanning the gap. Time point reported: after neoadjuvant nivolumab, at surgical resection. The patients had HPV-negative, locally advanced oral cavity squamous cell carcinoma. No culture or expansion preceded analysis of these blood cells.

Here the sequenced sample was PBMCs, taken after nivolumab (anti-PD-1) treatment. The chain recombines TRBV7-2 with TRBJ1-1; D might be TRBD1 (5 bases). This TCR was sampled from a person between 35 and 79 years old with oral cavity squamous cell carcinoma. In DNA form, the CDR3 reads TGTGCCAGCAGCTTAGAAACAGGCCAAGCTTTCTTT. This codes for CASSLETGQAFF.